This T cell receptor (beta chain) was retrieved from a study of human T cells and chemical hapten exposure. The junction had 9 bases not matched to a gene; V was cut back by 5 bases and J by 8 bases. This CDR3 is built from 14 residues. In germline, CDR1 is MDHEN, CDR2 SYDVKM. Authors' methods: Sample-level TCR yields exhibited a median of around 93,000, with a range of roughly 20,000 to 750,000. TCRdb re-derived calls from the RACE reads in MiXCR, one entry per CDR3 protein. The authors' filters were not applied to this entry. The table includes fewer than 350,000 distinct CDR3 sequences, 7.7% detected once. Time point noted: pre-sensitization, week 0. Documented treatment: therapeutic diphenylcyclopropenone sensitization with weekly scalp DPC. Blood was drawn before each patch test was applied.

The material sequenced was whole blood, taken in connection with sensitization to the hapten diphenylcyclopropenone (DPC). The TCR sequence derives from a man between 18 and 29 years old with alopecia areata. Some clones in this sample may be carry-over from other donors' samples. The chain uses TRBV28 and TRBJ2-1; TRBD2 aligns across 7 bases. This CDR3 reads CASSPGGGIYEQFF. The CDR3 region has the DNA TGTGCCAGCAGTCCCGGGGGAGGGATATATGAGCAGTTCTTC.